This T cell receptor (beta chain) appears in the sequencing data of a study of shared clonotypes between healthy human individuals. Study conclusions and caveats: What limited the represented genetic and exposure-history diversity was the small number of donors. Across a handful of donors, naive CD4 shared around 5.1%, naive CD8 3.5% to 4%, memory CD4 roughly 2.5%, memory CD8 over 0.3%.

Trimming stripped 0 bases from V and 2 bases from J, with 10 bases between. The CDR3 covers 15 residues. Germline assignment: CDR1 SEHNR and CDR2 FQNEAQ (reference sequence). With respect to this clone: Its antigen is not identified.

TCRdb's copy holds only in-frame clones and misses some; the assay was immunoSEQ multiplex PCR. The repertoire holds about 1 million clones, approximately 68% seen once, with around 1.4% in the top ten. The rearrangement uses TRBV7-9 and TRBJ2-5; D gene ambiguous. Sample: memory CD4+ T cells sorted from blood. As for subset: CD45RA-negative fraction. The sequence was obtained from a man between 18 and 35 years old in good health. CDR3 protein: CASSLAGPSQETQYF. The CDR3 DNA reads as TGTGCCAGCAGCTTAGCTGGGCCTTCTCAAGAGACCCAGTACTTC. The entire variable domain, with the rest obtained from reference TRBV7-9 and TRBJ2-5, is as follows: DTGVSQNPRHKITKRGQNVTFRCDPISEHNRLYWYRQTLGQGPEFLTYFQNEAQLEKSRLLSDRFSAERPKGSFSTLEIQRTEQGDSAMYLCASSLAGPSQETQYFGPGTRLLVL.